The next 4 T cell receptor beta chains were all read from a single sample in a study of control samples from healthy donors and cancer patients. Data came from immunoSEQ multiplex PCR; TCRdb stores just in-frame clones and leaves some out. The sample includes around 67,000 clones, approximately 89% of them seen just once. Sequenced material: PBMCs. Receptors were obtained from a man aged 55 to 70 with colorectal cancer.

The chain employs TRBV7-2 and TRBJ1-3; no reliable D call. Trimming cost V 1 base and J 4 bases, with 8 bases left between them. The V gene's germline CDR1 is SGHTA and CDR2 FQGNSA. CDR3 length: 14 amino acids. CDR3 loop: CASSLVGSGNTIYF. CDR3 in DNA: TGTGCCAGCAGCTTAGTAGGGAGCGGAAACACCATATATTTT.

The rearrangement links TRBV18 to TRBJ2-3; D may be TRBD2 (5 bases). CDR1 and CDR2 (germline): KGHSH, LQKENI. The CDR3 is 13 residues long. Between the trimmed V and J ends, which lost 4 bases and 3 bases, there was a span of 8 bases. The CDR3 DNA sequence: TGTGCCAGCTCACTTCCGGGAACAGATACGCAGTATTTT. Residues: CASSLPGTDTQYF.

The rearrangement links TRBV3-1 (or the pseudogene TRBV3-2) to TRBJ1-6; D is ambiguous. CDR3 length: 14 amino acids. Germline V gives CDR1 LGHDT, CDR2 YNNKEL (reference sequence). V was trimmed by 1 base and J by 13 bases, leaving 14 bases between them. The CDR3 sequence is CASSQAGPAVPLHF. The CDR3 coding sequence is TGTGCCAGCAGCCAAGCTGGTCCGGCGGTCCCCCTCCACTTT.

The chain combines TRBV6-5 with TRBJ2-3; D remains unclear. This CDR3 region has 14 residues. V gave up 5 bases and J gave up 6 bases, with 15 bases separating them. Germline V CDR1 and CDR2: MNHEY, SVGAGI. CDR3 DNA sequence: TGTGCCAGCAGTCTCCGGGCCGCCGACGATACGCAGTATTTT. It is translated as CASSLRAADDTQYF.